The clone carrying this TCR beta chain has more than one count but fewer than ten. Participant ages covered roughly 18 to 89 years across 25 or so US areas. Researchers sorted participants into cohorts using their self-reported clinical history. This specimen comes from a study of blood T cell repertoires in COVID-19. The CDR3 consists of 15 residues. The ends lost 5 bases at V and 3 bases at J; junction bases unmatched: 8. Germline CDR1 and CDR2: SGHVS and FQNEAQ. Only in-frame clones appear in the TCRdb table, and some are missing; sequencing was by immunoSEQ multiplex PCR. The sample includes roughly 74,000 clones, roughly 90% of them seen just once.

The sample comprised PBMCs or T cells enriched from blood (not recorded which). The chain links TRBV7-8 to TRBJ2-7, with 9 bases lining up with TRBD2. The clonotype comes from a woman aged 50 to 60 with acute COVID-19. The CDR3 spells CASSQTSGPFYEQYF. DNA of the CDR3: TGTGCCAGCAGCCAGACTAGCGGACCCTTCTACGAGCAGTACTTC.